This T cell receptor beta chain was obtained from a study of T cell clones after liver transplantation. CDR1 and CDR2 from the germline V gene are KGHSH and LQKENI. V lost 4 bases to trimming and J lost 8 bases, with 21 bases between them. This CDR3 is 16 amino acids long. Measured with immunoSEQ multiplex PCR; TCRdb has only the in-frame clones, and not every one. Of around 60,000 clones in the sample, 60% to 80% were seen once. This clonotype was sampled from a human donor who received a liver transplant. V gene TRBV18 combines with J gene TRBJ2-1; the D gene is possibly TRBD2 (6 bases). The sequencing used CD4+ T cells from blood, collected before liver transplant. Written as DNA, the CDR3 is TGTGCCAGCTCACGGGGGGACCCACCCTCGCCGTATGAGCAGTTCTTC. It yields the protein CASSRGDPPSPYEQFF.